Below, 6 T cell receptor beta chains from the same sample are listed, as sequenced in a study of cytomegalovirus exposure and HLA in healthy donors. This table comes from immunoSEQ multiplex PCR, and its TCRdb copy is limited to in-frame clones, with some not included. The repertoire holds about 330,000 clones, roughly nine tenths seen once, with 1.2% in the top ten. Sequenced sample: PBMCs. These receptors all stem from a woman in her twenties or thirties in good health and CMV-seropositive.

V usage is TRBV5-1 and J usage is TRBJ1-1; 12 bases align to TRBD1. This CDR3 is built from 18 residues. V gave up 0 bases and J gave up 0 bases; unmatched junction bases: 6. Germline CDR1 SGHRS, CDR2 YFSETQ. The CDR3: CASSLDRDRGRMNTEAFF. The CDR3 DNA reads TGCGCCAGCAGCTTGGATCGGGACAGGGGGCGCATGAACACTGAAGCTTTCTTT.

Of note for this clone: The sample contains more than one DNA sequence encoding this CDR3. The chain is built from TRBV28 and TRBJ1-1; D unresolved. This CDR3 comprises 11 residues. V was pared by 3 bases and J by 5 bases, with 4 bases between. CDR1 is MDHEN and CDR2 is SYDVKM in the germline V gene. The CDR3 loop is CASSLGTEAFF. CDR3 in DNA: TGTGCCAGCAGTTTGGGGACTGAAGCTTTCTTT.

This clone was found once. The rearrangement uses TRBV5-1 and TRBJ1-4; TRBD1 is a possible D gene (6 bases). Trimming cost V 5 bases and J 6 bases, with 14 bases left between them. This CDR3 spans 14 amino acids. CDR1 is SGHRS and CDR2 is YFSETQ in the germline V gene. The CDR3: CASSTGKGDEKLFF. The CDR3 bases are TGCGCCAGCAGTACAGGGAAGGGGGATGAAAAACTGTTTTTT.

This clone has more than one count but fewer than ten. The chain joins TRBV9 to TRBJ1-2; 8 nucleotides align to TRBD1. Germline V CDR1 and CDR2: SGDLS, YYNGEE. The CDR3 extends over 13 amino acids. The V and J ends lost 4 bases and 7 bases, in that order; junction bases with no gene match: 6. CDR3 nucleotides: TGTGCCAGCAGCTCCGGACAGGGTGGTGGCTACACCTTC. Translating gives CASSSGQGGGYTF.

The chain recombines TRBV6-5 with TRBJ1-2; 7 nucleotides line up with TRBD1. The CDR3 runs 14 residues. Trimming cost V 2 bases and J 12 bases; bases outside gene matches: 12. Germline CDR1 reads MNHEY; CDR2 reads SVGAGI. CDR3 region: CASSYRGQGGDDTF. For the CDR3, the DNA is TGTGCCAGCAGTTACCGGGGCCAGGGGGGTGACGACACCTTC.

The rearrangement uses TRBV30 and TRBJ2-2; 7 bases map to TRBD1. Unmatched junction bases numbered 9, after V lost 0 bases and J lost 5 bases. The germline V gene has CDR1 GTSNPN and CDR2 SVGIG (reference sequence). The CDR3 loop spans 16 amino acids. The CDR3 protein is CAWSVTRTGGTGELFF. As DNA, the CDR3 is TGTGCCTGGAGTGTAACCCGGACAGGTGGTACCGGGGAGCTGTTTTTT.